Listed here are 23 T cell receptor beta chains from one sample, sequenced in a study of shared clonotypes between healthy human individuals. Produced via immunoSEQ multiplex PCR; TCRdb's table is partial and in-frame only. This sample carries 2 million to 2.5 million clones, 85% to 95% of them seen once, and the ten largest clones take about 0.41%. The sample comprised naive CD4+ T cells from PBMCs. As to subset: CD45RA+ positively selected. These receptors were collected from a young man in good health. Some clones in this sample may be carry-over from other donors' samples.

CDR3 DNA sequence: TGTGCCAGCAGCCCGCGTGGTGAGCAGTTCTTC. Translation: CASSPRGEQFF. The V and J genes are TRBV7-9 and TRBJ2-1; D call uncertain. The CDR3 runs to 11 residues. Germline V lookup: CDR1 SEHNR, CDR2 FQNEAQ (reference sequence). Trimming stripped 5 bases from V and 9 bases from J, with 8 bases between.

The rearrangement uses TRBV18 and TRBJ2-1; TRBD2 matches 7 bases. Per the germline V gene, CDR1 is KGHSH and CDR2 is LQKENI. This CDR3 is 16 amino acids long. J gave up 0 bases and V 3 bases, and 5 bases lay outside the gene matches. As DNA, the CDR3 is TGTGCCAGCTCACCCAGGCTAGCGGACTCCTACAATGAGCAGTTCTTC. As protein: CASSPRLADSYNEQFF.

The gene calls are TRBV7-9 and TRBJ1-2; D is ambiguous. CDR1 SEHNR and CDR2 FQNEAQ come from the germline V gene (reference sequence). Trimming removed 5 bases at V and 0 bases at J, with 16 bases between. The CDR3 covers 16 residues. CDR3 sequence: CASSRQRATTNYGYTF. CDR3 nucleotides: TGTGCCAGCAGCCGACAACGAGCCACTACTAACTATGGCTACACCTTC.

The chain uses TRBV29-1 and TRBJ2-7; D perhaps matches TRBD1 (6 bases). Germline values: CDR1 SQVTM, CDR2 ANQGSEA. The germline V and J ends were trimmed by 6 bases and 9 bases, with 24 bases remaining between them. This CDR3 spans 14 amino acids. Here the CDR3 DNA reads TGCAGCGTGGGTTGGGACATAGCAGTAGGTGTGCAGTACTTC. Encoded protein: CSVGWDIAVGVQYF.

The J gene is TRBJ2-3, the V gene TRBV9, with TRBD1 matching 8 bases. CDR3 length equals 13 residues. The trim removed 4 bases at V and 7 bases at J, leaving 5 bases unmatched. CDR1 SGDLS and CDR2 YYNGEE come from the germline V gene. The CDR3 spells CASSPGQGNTQYF. CDR3 DNA: TGTGCCAGCAGCCCCGGACAGGGAAATACGCAGTATTTT. Drawing the rest from reference TRBV9 and TRBJ2-3, the complete variable domain is DSGVTQTPKHLITATGQRVTLRCSPRSGDLSVYWYQQSLDQGLQFLIQYYNGEERAKGNILERFSAQQFPDLHSELNLSSLELGDSALYFCASSPGQGNTQYFGPGTRLTVL.

V usage is TRBV14 and J usage is TRBJ2-2; the D gene is possibly TRBD2 (5 bases). The CDR3 length is 17 residues. Per germline, CDR1 SGHDN and CDR2 FVKESK. Trimming pared 2 bases from V and 4 bases from J, leaving 17 bases between. The CDR3 here is CASSQIRREKGTGELFF. For the CDR3, the DNA is TGTGCCAGCAGCCAAATTCGAAGGGAGAAGGGCACCGGGGAGCTGTTTTTT.

In the case of this clone: The sample carries other DNA sequences with the same CDR3. The chain links TRBV5-1 to TRBJ2-1; no clear D gene. Trimming removed 4 bases from V and 9 bases from J, with 8 bases in between. The CDR3 consists of 11 residues. Germline V gene sequence: CDR1 SGHRS, CDR2 YFSETQ. The CDR3 loop is CASSLVSEQFF. Here the CDR3 DNA reads TGCGCCAGCAGCCTCGTCAGTGAGCAGTTCTTC.

The chain is built from TRBV18 and TRBJ2-7; D uncertain. There are 16 residues in the CDR3. V lost 2 bases to trimming and J lost 6 bases, with 20 bases between them. Germline assignment: CDR1 KGHSH and CDR2 LQKENI. For the CDR3, the DNA is TGTGCCAGCTCACCAGCACAACAGAACCCCCTCGGCGAGCAGTACTTC. It specifies CASSPAQQNPLGEQYF.

The J gene is TRBJ2-4, the V gene TRBV6-1, with TRBD1 matching 12 bases. The CDR3 is 15 amino acids. The trim removed 8 bases at V and 8 bases at J, leaving 10 bases unmatched. CDR1 is MNHNS, CDR2 SASEGT, per germline. CDR3: CASVRDRGRWDIQYF. The CDR3 DNA is TGTGCCAGCGTCCGGGACAGGGGGCGATGGGACATTCAGTACTTC.

The chain carries TRBV28 and TRBJ1-2; 9 positions match TRBD1. CDR3 length: 15 amino acids. Losses at the gene ends were 7 bases for V and 4 bases for J; bases not matched to a gene: 10. CDR1 is MDHEN and CDR2 is SYDVKM in the germline V gene. DNA of the CDR3: TGTGCCAGCACGTCCCCGGGACAGGGATCCTATGGCTACACCTTC. Its translation is CASTSPGQGSYGYTF.

The chain employs TRBV29-1 and TRBJ2-5; maybe TRBD1 (5 bases). The CDR3 runs to 14 residues. Germline V CDR1 and CDR2: SQVTM, ANQGSEA. V was trimmed by 3 bases and J by 3 bases, leaving 14 bases between them. This CDR3 is CSVEGRARKETQYF. For the CDR3, the DNA is TGCAGCGTTGAGGGCAGGGCGAGGAAAGAGACCCAGTACTTC.

This clone was seen only a few times. V usage is TRBV7-9 and J usage is TRBJ2-3, with D possibly matching TRBD2 (5 bases). The CDR3 has 14 amino acids. Looked up from germline, CDR1 is SEHNR and CDR2 is FQNEAQ (reference sequence). V dropped 5 bases and J dropped 1 base, with 10 bases sitting between them. The CDR3 spells CASSQGGGTDTQYF. The DNA for the CDR3 is TGTGCCAGCAGCCAAGGAGGAGGCACAGATACGCAGTATTTT. Based on the CDR3 plus reference TRBV7-9 and TRBJ2-3, the full variable domain is DTGVSQNPRHKITKRGQNVTFRCDPISEHNRLYWYRQTLGQGPEFLTYFQNEAQLEKSRLLSDRFSAERPKGSFSTLEIQRTEQGDSAMYLCASSQGGGTDTQYFGPGTRLTVL.

The chain is built from TRBV7-3 and TRBJ1-2; possible D gene TRBD1, 5 bases. Deletions cut 0 bases from V and 8 bases from J, with 10 bases between. The CDR3 has 13 residues. CDR1 is SGHTA and CDR2 is FQGTGA in the germline V gene. CDR3 in amino acids: CASSLTSGEGYTF. The CDR3 DNA reads TGTGCCAGCAGCTTAACGTCGGGGGAGGGCTACACCTTC.

V is TRBV11-2 and J is TRBJ2-7, with TRBD1 matching over 7 bases. V lost 4 bases to trimming and J lost 3 bases; unmatched junction nucleotides: 9. From germline, CDR1 is SGHAT and CDR2 FQNNGV. CDR3 length equals 15 residues. The CDR3 loop reads CASSWGTAVGYEQYF. Here the CDR3 DNA reads TGTGCCAGCAGCTGGGGGACAGCCGTTGGCTACGAGCAGTACTTC.

This chain joins TRBV30 and TRBJ2-2; 9 bases are a match to TRBD2. CDR1 and CDR2 from the germline V gene are GTSNPN and SVGIG (reference sequence). V gave up 2 bases and J gave up 0 bases; unmatched junction bases: 4. The CDR3 contains 16 residues. The CDR3 DNA follows: TGTGCCTGGAGTAAGCTAGCGGGGACGAACACCGGGGAGCTGTTTTTT. This sequence encodes CAWSKLAGTNTGELFF.

V is TRBV2 and J is TRBJ2-7; D may be TRBD1 or TRBD2 (5 bases each). Germline CDR1 is SNHLY and CDR2 is FYNNEI. The CDR3 is 16 amino acids. V was trimmed by 9 bases and J by 2 bases, leaving 23 bases between them. The chain's CDR3 is CARSGRLLRGTYEQYF. The CDR3 nucleotides are TGTGCCAGATCTGGGAGACTACTAAGGGGCACCTACGAGCAGTACTTC.

This clone was observed a single time. Other DNA sequences in the same sample also yield this CDR3. The chain is built from TRBV4-1 and TRBJ2-2; D ambiguous. The germline gives CDR1 MGHRA, CDR2 YSYEKL. V was cut by 0 bases and J by 6 bases, with 5 bases left in between. This CDR3 region has 13 residues. DNA for the CDR3: TGCGCCAGCAGCCAAGAGTGGGCCGGGGAGCTGTTTTTT. Its protein is CASSQEWAGELFF.

The V and J genes are TRBV6-1 and TRBJ1-4, with D tentatively TRBD1 (6 bases). Looked up from germline, CDR1 is MNHNS and CDR2 is SASEGT. V shed 2 bases and J shed 0 bases, with 13 bases lying between them. The CDR3 is made up of 17 amino acids. CDR3 amino acids: CASSERGSTATNEKLFF. The CDR3 DNA reads as TGTGCCAGCAGTGAAAGGGGGAGCACCGCAACTAATGAAAAACTGTTTTTT.

This chain uses TRBV28 with TRBJ2-6; 9 positions agree with TRBD1. With V trimmed by 5 bases and J by 0 bases, 8 bases remained unmatched. The germline V gene encodes CDR1 MDHEN and CDR2 SYDVKM. CDR3 length equals 18 residues. The CDR3 here is CASSVPGQGSSGANVLTF. The CDR3 region has the DNA TGTGCCAGCAGTGTACCGGGACAGGGTAGCTCTGGGGCCAACGTCCTGACTTTC.

The chain combines TRBV6-6 with TRBJ2-6; D is perhaps TRBD1 or TRBD2 (5 bases each). CDR1 is MNHNY and CDR2 is SVGAGI in the germline V gene (reference sequence). This CDR3 is 15 amino acids long. Trimming left V 6 bases short and J 0 bases short, with 9 bases between. CDR3 DNA sequence: TGTGCCAGCAGACTAGGACACTCTGGGGCCAACGTCCTGACTTTC. Translated, it gives CASRLGHSGANVLTF.

The chain couples TRBV9 to TRBJ1-2, with D uncertain. Trimming pared 4 bases from V and 6 bases from J, leaving 16 bases between. Germline-derived CDR1 and CDR2 are SGDLS and YYNGEE. The CDR3 loop spans 14 amino acids. CDR3 sequence: CASSLTTGRDGYTF. In nucleotides, the CDR3 is TGTGCCAGCAGCTTAACCACCGGGAGGGATGGCTACACCTTC.

This rearrangement joins TRBV19 to TRBJ1-4; D might be TRBD1 (5 bases). CDR3 length: 14 amino acids. Germline loops: CDR1 LNHDA, CDR2 SQIVND (reference sequence). V was pared by 7 bases and J by 6 bases, with 15 bases between. The CDR3 sequence is CASKSRGGYEKLFF. The CDR3 region has the DNA TGTGCCAGTAAATCAAGGGGAGGTTATGAAAAACTGTTTTTT.

The gene calls are TRBV5-1 and TRBJ2-7, with 10 bases that match TRBD2. V was clipped by 4 bases and J by 0 bases; unmatched bases: 4. The CDR3 has 15 amino acids. Looked up from germline, CDR1 is SGHRS and CDR2 is YFSETQ. CDR3 DNA sequence: TGCGCCAGCAGCGGGGGACTAGCGTACTCCTACGAGCAGTACTTC. This gives the protein CASSGGLAYSYEQYF.